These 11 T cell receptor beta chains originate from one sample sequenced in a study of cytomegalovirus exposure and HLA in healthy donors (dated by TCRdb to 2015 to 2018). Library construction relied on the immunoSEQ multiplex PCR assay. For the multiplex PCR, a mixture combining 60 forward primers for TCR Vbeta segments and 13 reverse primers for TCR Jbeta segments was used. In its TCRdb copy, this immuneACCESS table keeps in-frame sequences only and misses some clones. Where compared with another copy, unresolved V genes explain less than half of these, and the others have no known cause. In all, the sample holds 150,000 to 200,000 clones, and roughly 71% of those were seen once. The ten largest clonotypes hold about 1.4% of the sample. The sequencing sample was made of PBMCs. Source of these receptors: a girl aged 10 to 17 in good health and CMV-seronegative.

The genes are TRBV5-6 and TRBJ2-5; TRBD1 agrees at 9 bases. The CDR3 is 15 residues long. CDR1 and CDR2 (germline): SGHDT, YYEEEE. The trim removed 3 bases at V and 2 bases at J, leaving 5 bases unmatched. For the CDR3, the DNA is TGTGCCAGCAGCTCACCGGGACAGGGTCAAGAGACCCAGTACTTC. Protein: CASSSPGQGQETQYF.

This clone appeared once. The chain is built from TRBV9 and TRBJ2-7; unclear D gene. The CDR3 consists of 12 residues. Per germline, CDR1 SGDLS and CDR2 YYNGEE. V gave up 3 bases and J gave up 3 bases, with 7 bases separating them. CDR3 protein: CASSANNYEQYF. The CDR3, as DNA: TGTGCCAGCAGCGCCAACAACTACGAGCAGTACTTC.

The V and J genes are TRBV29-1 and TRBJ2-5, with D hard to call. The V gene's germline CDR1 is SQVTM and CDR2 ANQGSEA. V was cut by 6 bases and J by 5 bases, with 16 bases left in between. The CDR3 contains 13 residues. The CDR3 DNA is TGCAGCGTCGCTGTACCGGTGCTGGAGACCCAGTACTTC. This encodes CSVAVPVLETQYF.

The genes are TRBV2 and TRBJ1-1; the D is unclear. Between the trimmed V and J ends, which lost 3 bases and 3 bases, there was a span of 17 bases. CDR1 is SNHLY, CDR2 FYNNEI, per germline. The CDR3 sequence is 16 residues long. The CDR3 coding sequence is TGTGCCAGCAGTGAGGGATCGGCCTCGCGGGACACTGAAGCTTTCTTT. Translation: CASSEGSASRDTEAFF. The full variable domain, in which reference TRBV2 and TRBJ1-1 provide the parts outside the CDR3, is EPEVTQTPSHQVTQMGQEVILRCVPISNHLYFYWYRQILGQKVEFLVSFYNNEISEKSEIFDDQFSVERPDGSNFTLKIRSTKLEDSAMYFCASSEGSASRDTEAFFGQGTRLTVV.

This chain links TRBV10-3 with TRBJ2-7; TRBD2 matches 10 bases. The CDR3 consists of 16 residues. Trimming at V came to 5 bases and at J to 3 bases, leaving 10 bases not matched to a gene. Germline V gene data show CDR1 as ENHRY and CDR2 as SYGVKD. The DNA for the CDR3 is TGTGCCATCAGTCCGACTAGCGGGCGTACAATCTACGAGCAGTACTTC. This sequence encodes CAISPTSGRTIYEQYF.

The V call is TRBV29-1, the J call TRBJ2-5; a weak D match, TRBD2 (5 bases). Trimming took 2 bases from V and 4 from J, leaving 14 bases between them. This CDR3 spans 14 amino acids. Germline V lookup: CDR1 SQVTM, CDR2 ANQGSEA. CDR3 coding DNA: TGCAGCGTTGAAAAGGTAGCGCCGGGAGAGACCCAGTACTTC. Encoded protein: CSVEKVAPGETQYF.

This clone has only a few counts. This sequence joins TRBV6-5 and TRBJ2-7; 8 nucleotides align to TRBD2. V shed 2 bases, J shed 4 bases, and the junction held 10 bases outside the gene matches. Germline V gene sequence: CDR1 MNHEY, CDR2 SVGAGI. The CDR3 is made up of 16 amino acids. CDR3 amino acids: CASSYAGGGPQYEQYF. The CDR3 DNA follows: TGTGCCAGCAGTTACGCGGGCGGGGGGCCGCAGTACGAGCAGTACTTC.

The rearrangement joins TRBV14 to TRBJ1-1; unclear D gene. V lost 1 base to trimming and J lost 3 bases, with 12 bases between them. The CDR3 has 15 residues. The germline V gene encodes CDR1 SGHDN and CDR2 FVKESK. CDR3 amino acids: CASSQVAAVHTEAFF. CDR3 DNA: TGTGCCAGCAGCCAAGTCGCTGCGGTGCACACTGAAGCTTTCTTT.

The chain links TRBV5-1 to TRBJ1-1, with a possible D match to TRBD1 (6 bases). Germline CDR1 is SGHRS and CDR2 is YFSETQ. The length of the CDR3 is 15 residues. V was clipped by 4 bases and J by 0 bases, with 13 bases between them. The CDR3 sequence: CASSRQVFMNTEAFF. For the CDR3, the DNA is TGCGCCAGCAGCCGACAGGTCTTTATGAACACTGAAGCTTTCTTT.

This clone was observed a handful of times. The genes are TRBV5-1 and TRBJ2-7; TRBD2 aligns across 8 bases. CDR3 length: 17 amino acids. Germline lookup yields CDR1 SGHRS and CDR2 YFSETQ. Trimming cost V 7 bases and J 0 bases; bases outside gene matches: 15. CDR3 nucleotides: TGCGCCAGCCGGGAGGGCGGGGCCCCCAAGATCTCCTACGAGCAGTACTTC. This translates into CASREGGAPKISYEQYF.

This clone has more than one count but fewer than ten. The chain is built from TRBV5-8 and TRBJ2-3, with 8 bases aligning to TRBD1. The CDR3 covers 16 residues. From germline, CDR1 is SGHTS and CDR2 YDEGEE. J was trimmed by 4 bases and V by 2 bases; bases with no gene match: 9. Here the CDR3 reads CASSLGRGRLADTQYF. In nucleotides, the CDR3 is TGTGCCAGCAGCTTAGGCAGGGGGCGCCTAGCAGATACGCAGTATTTT.